The source of this T cell receptor beta chain is a study of glioma-infiltrating T cells after dendritic cell vaccination. Study-wide results and caveats: Survival was not directly related to TCR clonality in these patients.

The primer mix had 60 V beta and 13 J beta primers. Here immunoSEQ multiplex PCR was the method, and the copy in TCRdb shows in-frame clones only, minus some. The sample holds around 83,000 clones, 85% seen once. About this clone itself: Antigen: not known.

Time point denoted: after dendritic cell vaccination, including at tumor progression/relapse. V lost 4 bases, J lost 2 bases, and 9 bases lay in between. Germline V gives CDR1 MGHDK, CDR2 SYGVNS. The CDR3 has 14 residues. The V gene is TRBV25-1, the J gene TRBJ1-5, with D perhaps TRBD1 (6 bases). The sample here was blood, taken after dendritic cell vaccination. The clonotype was recovered from a human donor with glioblastoma. As DNA, the CDR3 is TGTGCCAGCAGTGCACAGGGCCGCAATCAGCCCCAGCATTTT. This translates into CASSAQGRNQPQHF. Full variable domain (outside the CDR3, taken from reference TRBV25-1 and TRBJ1-5): EADIYQTPRYLVIGTGKKITLECSQTMGHDKMYWYQQDPGMELHLIHYSYGVNSTEKGDLSSESTVSRIRTEHFPLTLESARPSHTSQYLCASSAQGRNQPQHFGDGTRLSIL.